This TCR beta chain was documented in a study of blood T cell repertoires in COVID-19. Whole-study context: Nucleic acid was either cDNA or gDNA, and it came from T cells, B-cell-depleted T cells, or PBMCs.

Using immunoSEQ multiplex PCR, the repertoire was profiled, and TCRdb retains in-frame clones only, with some absent. This sample yields approximately 40,000 clones, of which 70% to 90% are seen a single time; roughly 4.8% belongs to the top ten. In Seattle, patients joined the study during active infection and were tracked longitudinally. V gave up 7 bases and J gave up 1 base, with 8 bases separating them. The CDR3 contains 12 residues. Looked up from germline, CDR1 is SGHRS and CDR2 is YFSETQ. What was sequenced was peripheral blood. This clonotype was sampled from a man aged 55 to 70 with COVID-19, enrolled during active disease. The J gene is TRBJ1-1, the V gene TRBV5-1; no firm D call. CDR3 loop: CASGSGNTEAFF. Here the CDR3 DNA reads TGCGCCAGCGGATCAGGGAACACTGAAGCTTTCTTT.